The T cell receptor beta chain under discussion was sequenced for a study of cytomegalovirus exposure and HLA in healthy donors. The study ran its PCR with 60 Vbeta and 13 Jbeta primers. Method: immunoSEQ multiplex PCR; TCRdb's copy keeps in-frame clones and lacks some. The table has 130,000 or so clones, 85% seen once. Germline CDR1 and CDR2: LNHDA and SQIVND (reference sequence). This CDR3 contains 15 residues. Trimming stripped 6 bases from V and 8 bases from J, with 22 bases between. Sequences were obtained from PBMCs. The TCR sequence derives from a woman aged 30 to 39 in good health and CMV-seropositive. This chain uses TRBV19 with TRBJ1-2; tentative D call: TRBD1 (6 bases). CDR3 DNA sequence: TGTGCCAGTAGCAGAGAAGTGGACAGCCCTAAAGGCTACACCTTC. Encoded protein: CASSREVDSPKGYTF.